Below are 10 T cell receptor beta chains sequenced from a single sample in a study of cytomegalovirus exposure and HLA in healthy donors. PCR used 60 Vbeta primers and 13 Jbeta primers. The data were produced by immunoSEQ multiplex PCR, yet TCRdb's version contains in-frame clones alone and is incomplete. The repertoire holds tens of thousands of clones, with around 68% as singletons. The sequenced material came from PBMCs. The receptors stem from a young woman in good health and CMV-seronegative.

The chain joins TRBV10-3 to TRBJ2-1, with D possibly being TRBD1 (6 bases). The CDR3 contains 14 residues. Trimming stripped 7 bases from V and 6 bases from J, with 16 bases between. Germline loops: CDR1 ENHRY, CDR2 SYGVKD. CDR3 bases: TGTGCCATCAACGGTGCAGGGGTTGGCAATGAGCAGTTCTTC. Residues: CAINGAGVGNEQFF.

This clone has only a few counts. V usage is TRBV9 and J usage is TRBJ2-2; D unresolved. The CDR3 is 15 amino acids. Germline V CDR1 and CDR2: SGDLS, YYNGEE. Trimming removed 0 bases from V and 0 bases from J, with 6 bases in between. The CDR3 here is CASSVGQANTGELFF. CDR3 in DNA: TGTGCCAGCAGCGTAGGACAAGCGAACACCGGGGAGCTGTTTTTT.

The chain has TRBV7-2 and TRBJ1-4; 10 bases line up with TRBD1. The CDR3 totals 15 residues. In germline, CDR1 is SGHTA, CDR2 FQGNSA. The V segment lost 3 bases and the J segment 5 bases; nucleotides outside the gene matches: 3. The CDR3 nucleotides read TGTGCCAGCAGCTTCGACAGGGGGCGGAATGAAAAACTGTTTTTT. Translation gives CASSFDRGRNEKLFF. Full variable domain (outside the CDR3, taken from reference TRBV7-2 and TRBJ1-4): GAGVSQSPSNKVTEKGKDVELRCDPISGHTALYWYRQSLGQGLEFLIYFQGNSAPDKSGLPSDRFSAERTGGSVSTLTIQRTQQEDSAVYLCASSFDRGRNEKLFFGSGTQLSVL.

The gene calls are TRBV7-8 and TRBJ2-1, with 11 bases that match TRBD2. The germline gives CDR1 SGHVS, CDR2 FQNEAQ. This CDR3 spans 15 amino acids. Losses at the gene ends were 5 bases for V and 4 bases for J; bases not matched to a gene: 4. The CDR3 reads CASSTTSGGYNEQFF. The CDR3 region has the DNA TGTGCCAGCAGCACCACTAGCGGGGGATACAATGAGCAGTTCTTC.

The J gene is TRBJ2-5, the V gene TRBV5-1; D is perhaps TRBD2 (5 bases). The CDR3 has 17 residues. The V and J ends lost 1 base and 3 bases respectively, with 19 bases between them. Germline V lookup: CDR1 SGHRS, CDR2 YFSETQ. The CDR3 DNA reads TGCGCCAGCAGCTTGAGTGGCCAACCGGGGTTGGAAGAGACCCAGTACTTC. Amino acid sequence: CASSLSGQPGLEETQYF.

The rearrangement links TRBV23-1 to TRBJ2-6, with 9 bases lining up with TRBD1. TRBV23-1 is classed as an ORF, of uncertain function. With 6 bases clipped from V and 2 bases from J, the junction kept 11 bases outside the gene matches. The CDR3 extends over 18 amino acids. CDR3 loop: CASRLIGDRAPGANVLTF. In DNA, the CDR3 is TGCGCCAGCAGATTAATAGGGGACAGGGCCCCTGGGGCCAACGTCCTGACTTTC.

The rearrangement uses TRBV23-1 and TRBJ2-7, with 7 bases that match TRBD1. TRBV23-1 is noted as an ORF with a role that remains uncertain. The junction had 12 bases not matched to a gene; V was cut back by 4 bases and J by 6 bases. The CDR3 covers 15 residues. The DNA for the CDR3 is TGCGCCAGCAGTCCGCCGGGACAGAGCATCTCCGAGCAGTACTTC. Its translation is CASSPPGQSISEQYF.

CDR3 region: CASSPGAGVDTQYF. The CDR3 DNA follows: TGTGCCAGCAGCCCGGGAGCGGGGGTAGATACGCAGTATTTT. This chain links TRBV7-2 with TRBJ2-3; 8 bases fit TRBD2. Germline V CDR1 and CDR2: SGHTA, FQGNSA. The trim removed 5 bases at V and 5 bases at J, leaving 6 bases unmatched. The CDR3 is 14 amino acids.

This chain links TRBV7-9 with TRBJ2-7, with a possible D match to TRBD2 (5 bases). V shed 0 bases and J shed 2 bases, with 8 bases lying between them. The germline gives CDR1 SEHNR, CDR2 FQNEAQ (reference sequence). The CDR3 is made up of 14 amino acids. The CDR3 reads CASSLAGLPYEQYF. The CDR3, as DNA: TGTGCCAGCAGCTTAGCTGGACTTCCCTACGAGCAGTACTTC. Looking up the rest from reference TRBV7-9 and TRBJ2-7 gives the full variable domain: DTGVSQNPRHKITKRGQNVTFRCDPISEHNRLYWYRQTLGQGPEFLTYFQNEAQLEKSRLLSDRFSAERPKGSFSTLEIQRTEQGDSAMYLCASSLAGLPYEQYFGPGTRLTVT.

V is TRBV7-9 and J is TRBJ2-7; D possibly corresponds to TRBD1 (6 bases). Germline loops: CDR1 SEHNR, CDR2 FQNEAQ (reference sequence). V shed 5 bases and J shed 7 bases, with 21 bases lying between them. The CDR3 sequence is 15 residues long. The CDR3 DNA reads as TGTGCCAGCAGCCGGCTTAACAGGGCGAAAGAAGAGCAGTACTTC. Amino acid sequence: CASSRLNRAKEEQYF.